The rows below give T cell receptor beta chains drawn from one sample of a study of T cells in Graves' hyperthyroidism and ophthalmopathy. A single record per CDR3 protein comes from TCRdb applying MiXCR to the multiplex PCR reads. The table shows 40,000 to 60,000 distinct CDR3 sequences, with around 55% occurring only once. Sequencing was done on a sample of peripheral blood or thyroid tissue (not recorded which). These receptors were collected from a man aged 18 to 30 with Graves' hyperthyroidism. CDR3s include the opening cysteine and the closing phenylalanine or tryptophan. The D gene is left open where the match is weak. Rows give clone size only sometimes, using once, few, many, or a class for an expanded clone.

d_call: -; clone_size: many; j_call: TRBJ2-5; v_call: TRBV9; cdr3_aa: CASSVGFQETQYF; cdr3_nt: TGTGCCAGCAGCGTAGGGTTTCAAGAGACCCAGTACTTC
d_call: -; clone_size: -; j_call: TRBJ1-1; v_call: TRBV15; cdr3_aa: CATSSLQRRSEAFF; cdr3_nt: TGTGCCACCAGCAGTTTACAGCGTCGTAGTGAAGCTTTCTTT
d_call: TRBD1; clone_size: -; j_call: TRBJ1-5; v_call: TRBV29-1; cdr3_aa: CSVGTGGTSQFGQPQHF; cdr3_nt: TGCAGCGTTGGGACAGGGGGGACCTCGCAATTCGGGCAGCCCCAGCATTTT
d_call: -; clone_size: -; j_call: TRBJ1-1; v_call: TRBV29-1; cdr3_aa: CSVEERGVQTEAFF; cdr3_nt: TGCAGCGTTGAGGAGCGGGGTGTTCAAACTGAAGCTTTCTTT
d_call: -; clone_size: -; j_call: TRBJ1-2; v_call: TRBV5-1; cdr3_aa: CASSFSGEHGYTF; cdr3_nt: TGCGCCAGCAGCTTTTCGGGAGAGCATGGCTACACCTTC
d_call: TRBD2; clone_size: -; j_call: TRBJ2-5; v_call: TRBV4-3; cdr3_aa: CASSHIAGGRETLYF; cdr3_nt: TGCGCCAGCAGCCACATCGCGGGGGGGAGGGAAACCCTGTACTTC
d_call: -; clone_size: -; j_call: TRBJ1-1; v_call: TRBV7-2; cdr3_aa: CASSGGHSMNTEAFF; cdr3_nt: TGTGCCAGCAGCGGGGGACATTCCATGAACACTGAAGCTTTCTTT
d_call: -; clone_size: medium-sized; j_call: TRBJ2-7; v_call: TRBV12-3/TRBV12-4; cdr3_aa: CASSLTLYEQHF; cdr3_nt: TGTGCCAGCAGTTTAACCCTCTACGAGCAGCACTTC
d_call: -; clone_size: -; j_call: TRBJ1-6; v_call: TRBV14; cdr3_aa: CASSTIGGAPLHF; cdr3_nt: TGTGCCAGCAGCACAATAGGTGGGGCACCCCTCCACTTT
d_call: TRBD1; clone_size: -; j_call: TRBJ1-6; v_call: TRBV14; cdr3_aa: CASRPRTGISPLHF; cdr3_nt: TGTGCCAGCAGGCCACGGACAGGGATTTCACCCCTCCACTTT
d_call: TRBD2; clone_size: many; j_call: TRBJ2-3; v_call: TRBV2; cdr3_aa: CASINPGGADTQYF; cdr3_nt: TGTGCCAGCATCAACCCGGGGGGGGCAGATACGCAGTATTTT